This T cell receptor (beta chain) was found in a study of T cells in Graves' hyperthyroidism and ophthalmopathy. Study at large: The initial diagnosis was the point when peripheral blood was collected, ahead of any treatment.

General study points: In simple terms, a model built on 13 V-J features told ophthalmopathy apart from stable hyperthyroidism.

It was RNA transcripts that yielded the amplified TCR beta CDR3 regions. TCR CDR3 underwent first-round RT-PCR with the HTBI primer set. TCRdb fed the multiplex PCR reads into MiXCR, producing one record per CDR3 protein. Here the sample spans around 520,000 distinct CDR3 sequences, around an eighth being singletons. Patients showing uncontrolled infection, other autoimmune disease, pregnancy or lactation were ineligible. 9 to 10 ml fresh peripheral blood yielded the PBMCs. Concerning this clonotype itself: Its specificity is unknown. One base away lies a much larger clone, so this may be a sequencing read error.

The source material was blood. The clonotype comes from a young woman with Graves' hyperthyroidism.

In DNA form, the CDR3 reads TGTGCCAGCAGAAAAGGACTAGCGGAAGAGACCCAGTTCTTC. As protein: CASRKGLAEETQFF. The chain is built from TRBV5-8 and TRBJ2-5; TRBD2 matches at 10 bases. The closer fit of TRBJ2-1 to the DNA end suggests the J call may be wrong. This CDR3 contains 14 residues. Germline loops: CDR1 SGHTS, CDR2 YDEGEE.